This T cell receptor beta chain was captured by sequencing in a study of blood T cell repertoires in COVID-19. Study background: Acute-phase and convalescent COVID-19 samples originated in the United States, Italy and Spain.

The data were produced by immunoSEQ multiplex PCR, yet TCRdb's version contains in-frame clones alone and is incomplete. The table shows 430,000 or so clones, with over 75% occurring only once. Each participant's cohort was designated according to participant-reported clinical history. Germline CDR1 is SGDLS and CDR2 is YYNGEE. The V end lost 3 bases, the J end lost 2 bases, and 11 bases lay between the germline ends. The length of the CDR3 is 15 residues. This sequence originates from a young woman who had been exposed to COVID-19. The sequencing input was PBMCs or T cells enriched from blood (not recorded which). This chain connects TRBV9 to TRBJ1-4; tentatively, D is TRBD1 (6 bases). The CDR3 protein is CASSAGVVTNEKLFF. In DNA, the CDR3 is TGTGCCAGCAGCGCAGGGGTTGTCACTAATGAAAAACTGTTTTTT.